A selection of T cell receptor beta chains follows, all from one sample in a study of graft-versus-host responses after intestinal transplantation. Clones were sequenced by immunoSEQ multiplex PCR, and TCRdb holds only the in-frame ones, with some missing. This table has about 47,000 clones, approximately 96% appearing once. Their cognate antigens are unknown. The sequencing used unstimulated CD8+ T cells sorted from spleen or lymph node cells, collected before transplant. All receptors come from a human donor who was the organ donor for an intestinal transplant. Both conserved end residues are part of each CDR3. A D gene is named only where the DNA matches it firmly. Not every row has a clone size; where given, it reads once, few, many or a size class.

j_gene: TRBJ2-7; d_gene: TRBD1; v_gene: TRBV7-2; abundance: .; CDR3nt: TGTGCCAGCAGTCAGACGACAGGGGAATTCTACGAGCAGTACTTC; CDR3aa: CASSQTTGEFYEQYF
j_gene: TRBJ2-3; d_gene: .; v_gene: TRBV5-4; abundance: .; CDR3nt: TGTGCCACCCAGGGCGCCAGGGGGGGACCCGTTACGCAGTATTTT; CDR3aa: CATQGARGGPVTQYF
j_gene: TRBJ1-1; d_gene: .; v_gene: TRBV28; abundance: .; CDR3nt: TGTGCCAGCAGGTTCGAGGGGCTGAACACTGAAGCTTTCTTT; CDR3aa: CASRFEGLNTEAFF
j_gene: TRBJ1-2; d_gene: TRBD1; v_gene: TRBV27; abundance: .; CDR3nt: TGTGCCAGCAGTTTTCAAGGGGGCATCTATGGCTACACCTTC; CDR3aa: CASSFQGGIYGYTF
j_gene: TRBJ1-5; d_gene: TRBD1; v_gene: TRBV2; abundance: .; CDR3nt: TGTGCCAGCAGTGATGGGACAGGGGAGGAAAAGAGCAATCAGCCCCAGCATTTT; CDR3aa: CASSDGTGEEKSNQPQHF
j_gene: TRBJ1-4; d_gene: .; v_gene: TRBV4-3; abundance: .; CDR3nt: TGCGCCAGCAGCCAAGTCGGAGAAGTGGGCAGCCTGTTTTTT; CDR3aa: CASSQVGEVGSLFF
j_gene: TRBJ1-1; d_gene: TRBD1; v_gene: TRBV19; abundance: .; CDR3nt: TGTGCCAGTACCAAGACAGGGGTGGACACTGAAGCTTTCTTT; CDR3aa: CASTKTGVDTEAFF
j_gene: TRBJ2-7; d_gene: TRBD2; v_gene: TRBV5-8; abundance: .; CDR3nt: TGTGCCAGCAGCTTGGCCGGGGTAGCGGGTCTCGACGAGCAGTACTTC; CDR3aa: CASSLAGVAGLDEQYF
j_gene: TRBJ1-2; d_gene: TRBD1; v_gene: TRBV27; abundance: .; CDR3nt: TGTGCCAGCAGTTTAGGGGCAGGGGGCTACTATGGCTACACCTTC; CDR3aa: CASSLGAGGYYGYTF
j_gene: TRBJ1-5; d_gene: TRBD1; v_gene: TRBV19; abundance: once; CDR3nt: TGTGCCAGTAGTCCCCCATGGGACAGGGGACAGCCCCAGCATTTT; CDR3aa: CASSPPWDRGQPQHF
j_gene: TRBJ1-3; d_gene: TRBD1; v_gene: TRBV11-3; abundance: .; CDR3nt: TGTGCCAGCAGCTCCCCCGACAGGGATCCTGGAAACACCATATATTTT; CDR3aa: CASSSPDRDPGNTIYF
j_gene: TRBJ2-5; d_gene: TRBD2; v_gene: TRBV5-6; abundance: .; CDR3nt: TGTGCCAGCAGCCCGGGACTAGCGGGGGGGACGAAGACCCAGTACTTC; CDR3aa: CASSPGLAGGTKTQYF
j_gene: TRBJ2-1; d_gene: .; v_gene: TRBV27; abundance: .; CDR3nt: TGTGCCAGCAGCTCCTGGACAGCCAATGAGCAGTTCTTC; CDR3aa: CASSSWTANEQFF
j_gene: TRBJ2-3; d_gene: TRBD2; v_gene: TRBV7-2; abundance: .; CDR3nt: TGTGCCAGCAGGCCTAACGGGGGGGCCCTGGCAGATACGCAGTATTTT; CDR3aa: CASRPNGGALADTQYF
j_gene: TRBJ1-3; d_gene: .; v_gene: TRBV7-9; abundance: .; CDR3nt: TGTGCCAGCAGCTTAGCGCAGGGTCGCTCTGGAAACACCATATATTTT; CDR3aa: CASSLAQGRSGNTIYF
j_gene: TRBJ1-5; d_gene: .; v_gene: TRBV2; abundance: .; CDR3nt: TGTGCCAGCAATGAATCCCCAGTCCCCGGACAGAATCAGCCCCAGCATTTT; CDR3aa: CASNESPVPGQNQPQHF
j_gene: TRBJ1-2; d_gene: .; v_gene: TRBV15; abundance: .; CDR3nt: TGTGCCACCAGCAGAGATTCTGTTGTAGGGAGTTATGGCTACACCTTC; CDR3aa: CATSRDSVVGSYGYTF
j_gene: TRBJ2-7; d_gene: .; v_gene: TRBV12-2; abundance: .; CDR3nt: TGTGCAAGTCGCCCTGGACTAGCGGGGAAGCTCTACGAGCAGTACTTC; CDR3aa: CASRPGLAGKLYEQYF
j_gene: TRBJ1-2; d_gene: .; v_gene: TRBV5-1; abundance: .; CDR3nt: TGCGCCAGCAGCTACCAACAACCAGGGGACGGCTACACCTTC; CDR3aa: CASSYQQPGDGYTF
j_gene: TRBJ2-5; d_gene: .; v_gene: TRBV10-2; abundance: once; CDR3nt: TGCGCCAGCAGTGTCGAGAGACGGGGGTCCCGAGAGACCCAGTACTTC; CDR3aa: CASSVERRGSRETQYF
j_gene: TRBJ2-2; d_gene: TRBD1; v_gene: TRBV5-6; abundance: few; CDR3nt: TGTGCCAGCAGCTTACAGGGGGCCTGGACCGGGGAGCTGTTTTTT; CDR3aa: CASSLQGAWTGELFF
j_gene: TRBJ2-7; d_gene: TRBD1; v_gene: TRBV27; abundance: .; CDR3nt: TGTGCCAGCAGTTTATCAGGGGGCGCGACCTACGAGCAGTACTTC; CDR3aa: CASSLSGGATYEQYF
j_gene: TRBJ2-7; d_gene: .; v_gene: TRBV28; abundance: .; CDR3nt: TGTGCCAGCAGCGAGGGTATCTCCTACGAGCAGTACTTC; CDR3aa: CASSEGISYEQYF
j_gene: TRBJ2-7; d_gene: .; v_gene: TRBV19; abundance: few; CDR3nt: TGTGCCAGTAGTATAAGGGAAGGGGGTGAGCAGTACTTC; CDR3aa: CASSIREGGEQYF
j_gene: TRBJ1-1; d_gene: TRBD1; v_gene: TRBV27; abundance: .; CDR3nt: TGTGCCAGCAGTTTGCTCGGGACAGGGGGCGCTTCCACTGAAGCTTTCTTT; CDR3aa: CASSLLGTGGASTEAFF
j_gene: TRBJ2-7; d_gene: .; v_gene: TRBV30; abundance: .; CDR3nt: TGTGCCTGGAATCTTATCCCTTCCTACGAGCAGTACTTC; CDR3aa: CAWNLIPSYEQYF
j_gene: TRBJ1-2; d_gene: .; v_gene: TRBV30; abundance: .; CDR3nt: TGTGCCTGGAGTGCCGGCCAATTCTATGGCTACACCTTC; CDR3aa: CAWSAGQFYGYTF
j_gene: TRBJ2-1; d_gene: TRBD2; v_gene: TRBV2; abundance: .; CDR3nt: TGTGCCAGCACAGCATCTAGCGGGGGGACTCATGAGCAGTTCTTC; CDR3aa: CASTASSGGTHEQFF
j_gene: TRBJ2-5; d_gene: .; v_gene: TRBV5-4; abundance: .; CDR3nt: TGTGCCAGCAGCTTGGCCATAACACCGCAGGGAGAGACCCAGTACTTC; CDR3aa: CASSLAITPQGETQYF
j_gene: TRBJ2-1; d_gene: TRBD1; v_gene: TRBV19; abundance: .; CDR3nt: TGTGCCAGTAGTATAGAGCGGACAGGCTTTTTTGGTGAGCAGTTCTTC; CDR3aa: CASSIERTGFFGEQFF
j_gene: TRBJ2-3; d_gene: .; v_gene: TRBV30; abundance: once; CDR3nt: TGTGCCTGGAGTGTGGCCGGCGTCCTTTTCGCAGATACGCAGTATTTT; CDR3aa: CAWSVAGVLFADTQYF
j_gene: TRBJ2-7; d_gene: .; v_gene: TRBV25-1; abundance: .; CDR3nt: TGTGCCAGCAGTGGTGAGACAGCCTACGAGCAGTACTTC; CDR3aa: CASSGETAYEQYF
j_gene: TRBJ2-1; d_gene: TRBD2; v_gene: TRBV7-2; abundance: .; CDR3nt: TGTGCCAGCAGCTTAGAGGTGGTAGCGGGGGCCGTCTCCTACAATGAGCAGTTCTTC; CDR3aa: CASSLEVVAGAVSYNEQFF
j_gene: TRBJ2-6; d_gene: .; v_gene: TRBV11-3; abundance: .; CDR3nt: TGTGCCAGCAGCAGAATACCGATCTCGACAAGTCGGGCCAACGTCCTGACTTTC; CDR3aa: CASSRIPISTSRANVLTF
j_gene: TRBJ1-1; d_gene: TRBD1; v_gene: TRBV27; abundance: .; CDR3nt: TGTGCCAGCAGTTTAGGGACAGGGAACACTGAAGCTTTCTTT; CDR3aa: CASSLGTGNTEAFF
j_gene: TRBJ2-7; d_gene: TRBD2; v_gene: TRBV7-2; abundance: .; CDR3nt: TGTGCCAGCAGCAGCATAGGACTAGCGGGGGACGAGCAGTACTTC; CDR3aa: CASSSIGLAGDEQYF
j_gene: TRBJ2-2; d_gene: .; v_gene: TRBV4-3; abundance: .; CDR3nt: TGCGCCAGCAGCCAAGATCGAGTCTTAGGGGACACCGGGGAGCTGTTTTTT; CDR3aa: CASSQDRVLGDTGELFF
j_gene: TRBJ2-7; d_gene: TRBD1; v_gene: TRBV10-3; abundance: once; CDR3nt: TGTGCCATCAATTACCGGGACAGGGTCTACGAGCAGTACTTC; CDR3aa: CAINYRDRVYEQYF
j_gene: TRBJ2-7; d_gene: .; v_gene: TRBV9; abundance: .; CDR3nt: TGTGCCAGCAGCATCATGGACAACTACGAGCAGTACTTC; CDR3aa: CASSIMDNYEQYF
j_gene: TRBJ1-5; d_gene: .; v_gene: TRBV19; abundance: .; CDR3nt: TGTGCCAGTAGTACTGGACCGATAATGAATCAGCCCCAGCATTTT; CDR3aa: CASSTGPIMNQPQHF
j_gene: TRBJ2-2; d_gene: .; v_gene: TRBV6-6; abundance: .; CDR3nt: TGTGCCAGCAGTTCGGTGACCGGGGAGCTGTTTTTT; CDR3aa: CASSSVTGELFF
j_gene: TRBJ1-2; d_gene: .; v_gene: TRBV4-3; abundance: .; CDR3nt: TGCGCCAGCAGCCAAGACCGAACGGACAGCAGCTATGGCTACACCTTC; CDR3aa: CASSQDRTDSSYGYTF
j_gene: TRBJ2-7; d_gene: .; v_gene: TRBV19; abundance: .; CDR3nt: TGTGCCAGTAGTATGAAGCAAGGTTATAGCGAGCAGTACTTC; CDR3aa: CASSMKQGYSEQYF
j_gene: TRBJ2-1; d_gene: .; v_gene: TRBV11-2; abundance: .; CDR3nt: TGTGCCAGCAGCCTTACAGAGGCAGGGTCCTACAATGAGCAGTTCTTC; CDR3aa: CASSLTEAGSYNEQFF
j_gene: TRBJ1-4; d_gene: .; v_gene: TRBV19; abundance: .; CDR3nt: TGTGCCAGTAGTATCCGTTCAACTAATGAAAAACTGTTTTTT; CDR3aa: CASSIRSTNEKLFF
j_gene: TRBJ1-2; d_gene: .; v_gene: TRBV11-3; abundance: .; CDR3nt: TGTGCCAGCAGCTCCCTTGGTGGTGCGACTTCCTATGGCTACACCTTC; CDR3aa: CASSSLGGATSYGYTF
j_gene: TRBJ2-1; d_gene: .; v_gene: TRBV4-1; abundance: .; CDR3nt: TGCGCCAGCAGCCAAGTATTCAACAATGAGCAGTTCTTC; CDR3aa: CASSQVFNNEQFF
j_gene: TRBJ2-3; d_gene: .; v_gene: TRBV4-3; abundance: .; CDR3nt: TGCGCCAGCAGCCAAGATTTGAGTGATACGCAGTATTTT; CDR3aa: CASSQDLSDTQYF
j_gene: TRBJ2-7; d_gene: TRBD1; v_gene: TRBV6-1; abundance: .; CDR3nt: TGTGCCAGCAGTGGCCCCCTGGACAGGGTTAGTTACGAGCAGTACTTC; CDR3aa: CASSGPLDRVSYEQYF
j_gene: TRBJ2-1; d_gene: TRBD1; v_gene: TRBV4-3; abundance: .; CDR3nt: TGCGCCAGCAGCCAGTATAGGGGGCCAACCTACAATGAGCAGTTCTTC; CDR3aa: CASSQYRGPTYNEQFF
j_gene: TRBJ2-2; d_gene: .; v_gene: TRBV29-1; abundance: .; CDR3nt: TGCAGCGGGGAAGACAACACCGGGGAGCTGTTTTTT; CDR3aa: CSGEDNTGELFF
j_gene: TRBJ2-2; d_gene: TRBD1; v_gene: TRBV16; abundance: .; CDR3nt: TGTGCCAGCAGTCCTCCGGGACAGGGGCTCACCGGGGAGCTGTTTTTT; CDR3aa: CASSPPGQGLTGELFF
j_gene: TRBJ2-7; d_gene: .; v_gene: TRBV7-9; abundance: .; CDR3nt: TGTGCCAGCATGCAGGCGGGCTACGAGCAGTACTTC; CDR3aa: CASMQAGYEQYF